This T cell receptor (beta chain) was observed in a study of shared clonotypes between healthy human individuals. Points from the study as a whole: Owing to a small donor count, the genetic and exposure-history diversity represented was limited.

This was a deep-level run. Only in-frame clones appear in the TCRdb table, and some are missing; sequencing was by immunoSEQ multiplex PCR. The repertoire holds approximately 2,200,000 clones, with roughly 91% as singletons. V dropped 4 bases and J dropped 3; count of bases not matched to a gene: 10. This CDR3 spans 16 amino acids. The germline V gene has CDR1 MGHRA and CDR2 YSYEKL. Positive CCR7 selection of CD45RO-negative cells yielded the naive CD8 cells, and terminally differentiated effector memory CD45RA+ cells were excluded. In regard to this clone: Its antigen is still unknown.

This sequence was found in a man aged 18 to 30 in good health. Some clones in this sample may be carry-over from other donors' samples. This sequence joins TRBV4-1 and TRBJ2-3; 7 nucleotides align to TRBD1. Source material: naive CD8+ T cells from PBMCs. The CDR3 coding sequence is TGCGCCAGCAGCCCGACCTGGACAGGCTTTACAGATACGCAGTATTTT. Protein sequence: CASSPTWTGFTDTQYF.